This TCR beta chain was retrieved from a study of regulatory T cells in long-lasting Graves disease. The CDR3 consists of 15 residues. Trimming took 6 bases from V and 2 from J; bases not matched to a gene: 7. Sample time point: newly diagnosed GD, antithyroid drugs for less than 3 months. From RNA extracted from PBMCs, the TCR library was made. At least ten counts were recorded for this clonotype. Antigen specificity is unknown. General observations from the study: Persistent cases favored TRBV28, TRBJ1-2 and TRBJ2-5.

CDR3-region Arm-PCR and iRepertoire HTBI primers produced the TCR beta libraries. TCRdb re-called the multiplex PCR reads with MiXCR, one entry per CDR3 protein. The sample has roughly 520,000 distinct CDR3 sequences, around 13% seen once. These data also formed part of another study, on T cells in Graves' hyperthyroidism and ophthalmopathy. That publication notes: Uncontrolled infection, other autoimmune disease, pregnancy or lactation barred patients from enrollment. Most thyroid clonotypes that were expanded above 0.001 also turned up in blood.

The chain has TRBV12-3 or TRBV12-4 and TRBJ1-2, with 9 bases matching TRBD1. Sample: peripheral blood mononuclear cells (PBMCs), taken at new diagnosis, from a patient treated with antithyroid drugs. This TCR came from a woman aged 25 to 39 with Graves disease. This chain's CDR3 is CASRLAGTGNYGYTF. CDR3 sequence (DNA): TGTGCCAGCAGACTCGCCGGGACAGGGAACTATGGCTACACCTTC.